This is a list of T cell receptor beta chains from one sample in a study of sequential checkpoint blockade in melanoma. Profiling relied on immunoSEQ multiplex PCR, and the TCRdb table lists in-frame clones only, not all of them. The sample yields roughly 31,000 clones, about 86% seen once. The sequencing here drew on CD8+ T cells sorted from blood (inferred from file names), taken from a patient given nivolumab and ipilimumab in sequence. The receptors derive from a human donor with melanoma. CDR3s include the opening cysteine and the closing phenylalanine or tryptophan. The D gene is left open where the match is weak. For some rows the clone size is stated as once, few or many, or as a class when expanded; others skip it.

d_call	clone_size	j_call	v_call	cdr3_nt	cdr3_aa
TRBD1	NA	TRBJ2-2	TRBV7-9	TGTGCCAGCAGTATTACAGGGGGCAGGACCGGGGAGCTGTTTTTT	CASSITGGRTGELFF
NA	NA	TRBJ2-7	TRBV4-3	TGCGCCAGCAGCCAAGGTCTCAGGGCCACCTACGAGCAGTACTTC	CASSQGLRATYEQYF
NA	NA	TRBJ1-6	TRBV4-3	TGCGCCAGCAGCCTGGAAGGGGTCCGGAATTCACCCCTCCACTTT	CASSLEGVRNSPLHF
NA	NA	TRBJ1-5	TRBV9	TGTGCCAGCAGCAGGACTAGATATAGCAATCAGCCCCAGCATTTT	CASSRTRYSNQPQHF
TRBD1	NA	TRBJ2-7	TRBV9	TGTGCCAGCAGCGTAGGGGGGACAGCCTACGAGCAGTACTTC	CASSVGGTAYEQYF
TRBD2	once	TRBJ2-7	TRBV19	TGTGCCAGTACACCGGGACTAGCGTTCTACGAGCAGTACTTC	CASTPGLAFYEQYF
TRBD2	NA	TRBJ2-7	TRBV13	TGTGCCAGCAGCATTAGCGGGGCCGTAAGCGAGCAGTACTTC	CASSISGAVSEQYF
NA	NA	TRBJ2-7	TRBV27	TGTGCCAGCAGTTTCCATCGGGGGACCTACGAGCAGTACTTC	CASSFHRGTYEQYF
NA	NA	TRBJ2-7	TRBV7-6	TGTGCCAGCAGTTTTGCGGGACAGAACTACGAGCAGTACTTC	CASSFAGQNYEQYF
NA	NA	TRBJ2-1	TRBV27	TGTGCCAGCGGAGGACTCAGCTCCTACAATGAGCAGTTCTTC	CASGGLSSYNEQFF
NA	NA	TRBJ2-1	TRBV6-1	TGTGCCAGCAGTCCCCGGACTGAGCCCTACAATGAGCAGTTCTTC	CASSPRTEPYNEQFF
NA	NA	TRBJ1-2	TRBV5-6	TGTGCCAGCAGCCCACTCGGACAGCCCTTCTATGGCTACACCTTC	CASSPLGQPFYGYTF
TRBD1	NA	TRBJ2-7	TRBV11-2	TGTGCCAGCAGCTTAGAACTGGGACAGGGGGGCTACGAGCAGTACTTC	CASSLELGQGGYEQYF
NA	NA	TRBJ2-3	TRBV19	TGTGCCAGTAGTATTTCGTCGGCGACAAATACGCAGTATTTT	CASSISSATNTQYF
NA	NA	TRBJ2-7	TRBV9	TGTGCCAGCAGCCACGGTATCGGCTACGAGCAGTACTTC	CASSHGIGYEQYF
NA	NA	TRBJ2-7	TRBV7-2	TGTGCCAGCAGCTTGCAGCGAGGGCCTGGGTTCGAGCAGTACTTC	CASSLQRGPGFEQYF
TRBD2	NA	TRBJ2-7	TRBV27	TGTGCCAGCAGTTTATCGGGACTAGTCCACGAGCAGTACTTC	CASSLSGLVHEQYF
NA	NA	TRBJ2-2	TRBV5-1	TGCGCCAGCAGTCCCGGACCCGACAGTCACACCGGGGAGCTGTTTTTT	CASSPGPDSHTGELFF
NA	NA	TRBJ2-1	TRBV6-5	TGTGCCAGCAATCCGAGCGGAGGATACAATGAGCAGTTCTTC	CASNPSGGYNEQFF
NA	medium-sized	TRBJ2-5	TRBV6-4	TGTGCCAGCTCCCCTCACGCCGGGCAGGGCGAGACCCAGTACTTC	CASSPHAGQGETQYF
TRBD1	NA	TRBJ1-3	TRBV4-1	TGCGCCAGCAGCCAGCCGGGACAGGGATCTGGAAACACCATATATTTT	CASSQPGQGSGNTIYF
NA	NA	TRBJ2-5	TRBV6-6	TGTGCCAGCAGTTACACCGGGACAAAAGAGACCCAGTACTTC	CASSYTGTKETQYF
TRBD1	NA	TRBJ2-7	TRBV2	TGTGCCAGCAGTGGCCCTCGACAGGGTCGGCACGAGCAGTACTTC	CASSGPRQGRHEQYF
NA	NA	TRBJ1-5	TRBV5-5	TGTGCCAGCAGCTTGGCCGGCGCGTCGGGGCCCCAGCATTTT	CASSLAGASGPQHF
NA	once	TRBJ2-7	TRBV4-1	TGCGCCAGCAGCCCGGAGTCTCGCCCTTACGAGCAGTACTTC	CASSPESRPYEQYF
NA	NA	TRBJ2-1	TRBV19	TGTGCCAGTAGTATCGGCAGGGCGGCCTACAATGAGCAGTTCTTC	CASSIGRAAYNEQFF
TRBD1	NA	TRBJ1-2	TRBV6-6	TGTGCCAGCAGTTACGAGGGACAGGTCTATGGCTACACCTTC	CASSYEGQVYGYTF
NA	NA	TRBJ1-1	TRBV30	TGTGCCTGGAGCTGGGGGCCGGGGACTGAAGCTTTCTTT	CAWSWGPGTEAFF
NA	NA	TRBJ2-3	TRBV27	TGTGCCAGCAGTTTTGGCTACAGCATTACGCAGTATTTT	CASSFGYSITQYF
TRBD1	NA	TRBJ2-1	TRBV27	TGTGCCAGCAGTCGCAAACCGGGACAGGGGGATGTTGAGCAGTTCTTC	CASSRKPGQGDVEQFF
NA	once	TRBJ1-4	TRBV30	TGTGCCTGGAGAGACGGACGGGGGCTGTTTTTT	CAWRDGRGLFF
NA	NA	TRBJ2-7	TRBV12-5	TGTGCTAGTGGTCCAACGACAGGTTCCTACGAGCAGTACTTC	CASGPTTGSYEQYF
TRBD2	NA	TRBJ2-1	TRBV7-6	TGTGCCAGCAGCTTAGTCATTAGCGGGAGGTCCTACAATGAGCAGTTCTTC	CASSLVISGRSYNEQFF